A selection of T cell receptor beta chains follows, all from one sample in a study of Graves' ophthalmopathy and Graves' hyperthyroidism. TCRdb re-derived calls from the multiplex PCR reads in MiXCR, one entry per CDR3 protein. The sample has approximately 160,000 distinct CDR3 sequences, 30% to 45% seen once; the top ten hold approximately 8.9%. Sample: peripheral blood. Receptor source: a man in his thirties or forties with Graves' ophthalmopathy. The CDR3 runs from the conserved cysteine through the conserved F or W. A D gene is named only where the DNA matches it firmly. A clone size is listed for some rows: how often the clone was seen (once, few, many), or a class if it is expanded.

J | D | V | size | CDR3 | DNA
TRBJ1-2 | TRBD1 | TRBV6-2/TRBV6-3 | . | CASTRTGMVNYGYTF | TGTGCCAGCACAAGGACAGGGATGGTTAACTATGGCTACACCTTC
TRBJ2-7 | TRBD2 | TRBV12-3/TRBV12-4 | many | CASSSTSGMDEQYF | TGTGCCAGCAGTTCCACTAGCGGGATGGACGAGCAGTACTTC
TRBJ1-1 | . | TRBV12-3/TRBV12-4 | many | CASSVKNTEAFF | TGTGCCAGCAGTGTTAAGAACACTGAAGCTTTCTTT
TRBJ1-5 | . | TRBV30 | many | CASGRPHQPQHF | TGTGCCTCTGGACGTCCTCATCAGCCCCAGCATTTT
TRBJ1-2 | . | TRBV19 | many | CASSTQGVDGYTF | TGTGCCAGTAGTACACAGGGAGTGGATGGCTACACCTTC
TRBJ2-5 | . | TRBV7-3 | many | CASSLTGQGTQYF | TGTGCCAGCAGCTTGACGGGGCAAGGGACCCAGTACTTC
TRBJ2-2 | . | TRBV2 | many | CASSELQGTTGELFF | TGTGCCAGCAGTGAGCTACAGGGTACCACCGGGGAGCTGTTTTTT
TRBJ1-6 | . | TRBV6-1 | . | CASSPGTNNSPLHF | TGTGCCAGCAGTCCCGGGACCAACAATTCACCCCTCCACTTT
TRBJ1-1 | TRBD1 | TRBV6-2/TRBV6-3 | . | CASSYRGQGDDTEAFF | TGTGCCAGCAGTTACCGGGGACAGGGGGATGATACTGAAGCTTTCTTT
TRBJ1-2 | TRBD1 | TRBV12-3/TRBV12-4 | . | CASNPQSGTGSYGYTF | TGTGCCAGCAACCCTCAGTCCGGGACAGGGAGCTATGGCTACACCTTC
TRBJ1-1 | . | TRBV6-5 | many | CASLATQGYTEAFF | TGTGCCAGCTTGGCCACACAGGGATACACTGAAGCTTTCTTT
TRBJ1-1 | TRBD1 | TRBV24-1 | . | CATSDPNRGGTEAFF | TGTGCCACCAGTGATCCAAACAGGGGGGGCACTGAAGCTTTCTTT
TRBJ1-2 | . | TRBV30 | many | CAWSRGSYGYTF | TGTGCCTGGAGTCGGGGTAGCTATGGCTACACCTTC
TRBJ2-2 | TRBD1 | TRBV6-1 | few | CASSRQGTGELFF | TGTGCCAGCAGTAGACAGGGGACCGGGGAGCTGTTTTTT
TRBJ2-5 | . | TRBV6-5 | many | CASSYSTILDPQYF | TGTGCCAGCAGTTACTCGACTATCTTGGACCCCCAGTACTTC
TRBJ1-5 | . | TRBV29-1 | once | CSCGDMMGFRPQHF | TGCAGCTGCGGAGACATGATGGGTTTTCGGCCCCAGCATTTT
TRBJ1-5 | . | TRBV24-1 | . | CATSDSRTAGSNQPQHF | TGTGCCACCAGTGATTCTCGGACAGCAGGTAGCAATCAGCCCCAGCATTTT
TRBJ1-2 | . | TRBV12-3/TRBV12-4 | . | CASSFPGSYGYTF | TGTGCCAGCAGTTTCCCGGGGAGCTATGGCTACACCTTC
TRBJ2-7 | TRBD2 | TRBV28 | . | CASSFSASGTVSYEQYF | TGTGCCAGCAGTTTTTCCGCTAGCGGAACGGTGTCCTACGAGCAGTACTTC
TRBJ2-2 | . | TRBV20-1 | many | CSASAVLLGTGELFF | TGCAGTGCTAGTGCTGTATTGCTTGGCACCGGGGAGCTGTTTTTT
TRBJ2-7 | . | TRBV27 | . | CASSSGPSGYEQYF | TGTGCCAGTTCGTCGGGACCCTCCGGGTACGAGCAGTACTTC
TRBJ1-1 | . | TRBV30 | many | CAYSGVAEAFF | TGTGCCTATTCAGGGGTCGCTGAAGCTTTCTTT
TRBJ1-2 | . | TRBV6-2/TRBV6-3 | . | CASSKHVGTLDGYTF | TGTGCCAGCAGCAAACACGTCGGGACACTTGATGGCTACACCTTC
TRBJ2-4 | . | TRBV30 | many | CAWRSSDIQYF | TGTGCCTGGAGGTCTTCAGACATTCAGTACTTC
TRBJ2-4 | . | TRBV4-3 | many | CASSHGRGGAGRGKENIQYF | TGCGCCAGCAGCCACGGAAGGGGGGGCGCGGGGCGCGGAAAGGAAAACATTCAGTACTTC
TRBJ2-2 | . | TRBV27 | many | CASSAGSRELFF | TGTGCCAGCAGTGCGGGGTCCAGGGAGCTGTTTTTT
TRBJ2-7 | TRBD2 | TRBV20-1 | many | CSAGTSGLNDEQYF | TGCAGTGCAGGGACTAGCGGACTTAACGACGAGCAGTACTTC
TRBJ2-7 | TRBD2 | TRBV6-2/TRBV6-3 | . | CASSYSWGLPTEYEQYF | TGTGCCAGCAGTTACTCGTGGGGACTACCGACCGAGTACGAGCAGTACTTC
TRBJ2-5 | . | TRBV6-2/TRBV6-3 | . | CASTGLWRETQYF | TGTGCCAGCACGGGGCTTTGGAGAGAGACCCAGTACTTC
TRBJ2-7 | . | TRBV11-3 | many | CASSLDIGSAGSYEQYF | TGTGCCAGCAGCTTAGATATCGGGTCTGCGGGCTCCTACGAGCAGTACTTC
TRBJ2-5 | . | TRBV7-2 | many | CASSLDWQETQYF | TGTGCCAGCAGCTTAGATTGGCAAGAGACCCAGTACTTC
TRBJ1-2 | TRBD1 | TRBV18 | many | CASSLWDSYGYTF | TGTGCCAGCTCACTCTGGGACAGCTATGGCTACACCTTC
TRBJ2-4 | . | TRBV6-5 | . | CASSFDMAPKNIQYF | TGTGCCAGCAGTTTCGACATGGCCCCCAAAAACATCCAGTACTTC
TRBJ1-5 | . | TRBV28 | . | CASSLQGQPQHF | TGTGCCAGCAGCCTTCAAGGACAGCCCCAGCATTTT
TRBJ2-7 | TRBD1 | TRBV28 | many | CASTLPGQGREQYF | TGTGCCAGCACCCTACCAGGACAGGGTCGCGAGCAGTACTTC
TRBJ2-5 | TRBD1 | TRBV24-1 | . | CATSDFGTGGEETQYF | TGTGCCACCAGTGATTTCGGGACAGGGGGCGAAGAGACCCAGTACTTC
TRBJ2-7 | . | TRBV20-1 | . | CSARSWSSYEQYF | TGCAGTGCTCGCTCGTGGAGCTCCTACGAGCAGTACTTC
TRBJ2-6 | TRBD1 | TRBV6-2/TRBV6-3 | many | CASSPGQGSGANVLTF | TGTGCCAGCAGTCCGGGACAGGGATCTGGGGCCAACGTCCTGACTTTC
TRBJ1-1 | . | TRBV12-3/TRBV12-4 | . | CASTIRNTEAFF | TGTGCCAGCACCATCAGGAACACTGAAGCTTTCTTT
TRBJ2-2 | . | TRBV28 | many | CASRPTSWAGELFF | TGTGCCAGCAGGCCGACCAGCTGGGCCGGGGAGCTGTTTTTT
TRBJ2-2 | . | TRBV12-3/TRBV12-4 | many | CASSTGLTGELFF | TGTGCCAGCAGCACCGGACTCACCGGGGAGCTGTTTTTT
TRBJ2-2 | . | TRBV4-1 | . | CASSQGRDGGDGELFF | TGCGCCAGCAGCCAAGGTCGGGACGGAGGGGACGGGGAGCTGTTTTTT
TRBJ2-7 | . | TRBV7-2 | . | CASSLVGGRLNEQYF | TGTGCCAGCAGCTTAGTAGGGGGAAGATTGAACGAGCAGTACTTC
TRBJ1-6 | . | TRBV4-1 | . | CASSIYPGQVNSPLHF | TGCGCCAGCAGCATCTACCCGGGACAAGTGAATTCACCCCTCCACTTT